Listed below are T cell receptor beta chains from one sample, sequenced in a study of PD-L1 blockade in urothelial cancer. Using immunoSEQ multiplex PCR, the repertoire was profiled, and TCRdb retains in-frame clones only, with some absent. The repertoire consists of around 100,000 clones, with roughly 84% occurring once and the leading ten covering 2%. Sequenced material: PBMCs, taken around atezolizumab (anti-PD-L1) treatment. The origin of the receptors is a man aged 55 to 70 with urothelial cancer. Both conserved end residues are part of each CDR3. Fields, in order: J gene, CDR3 length, V gene, CDR3 protein.

>TRBJ2-4|15|TRBV5-6
CASSFGGGYGNIQYF
>TRBJ1-5|15|TRBV18
CASSPNRLENQPQHF
>TRBJ2-2|16|TRBV5-1
CASSFGGQGITGELFF
>TRBJ1-4|12|TRBV7-9
CASSLESEKLFF
>TRBJ1-1|15|TRBV15
CATSSKGQWNTEAFF
>TRBJ1-2|16|TRBV27
CASSFLNERDRDGYTF
>TRBJ2-6|17|TRBV14
CASSQGLAGAGANVLTF
>TRBJ1-2|13|TRBV28
CASSLAGVYGYTF
>TRBJ2-7|15|TRBV9
CASSAGLAGTYEQYF
>TRBJ2-6|14|TRBV29-1
CSVGQNSGANVLTF
>TRBJ2-1|14|TRBV5-6
CASSLSGGSNEQFF
>TRBJ2-3|18|TRBV7-9
CASSLILASGGETDTQYF
>TRBJ2-3|16|TRBV7-6
CASSLGASGGTDTQYF
>TRBJ1-5|14|TRBV18
CASSPQQGDQPQHF
>TRBJ2-5|14|TRBV9
CASSVTVGWETQYF
>TRBJ2-1|11|TRBV19
CASSMASSCFF
>TRBJ1-2|14|TRBV5-6
CASSFDRGSYGYTF
>TRBJ1-1|18|TRBV27
CASSLSKGAPTLSTEAFF
>TRBJ1-3|14|TRBV7-9
CASSSPGGGNTIYF
>TRBJ2-7|13|TRBV6-6
CASSPLDNYEQYF
>TRBJ1-4|14|TRBV5-1
CASRSGQGGEKLFF
>TRBJ1-2|16|TRBV7-2
CASSLVFSGVEGGYTF
>TRBJ2-1|15|TRBV5-8
CASSLGTSGTNEQFF
>TRBJ1-6|17|TRBV11-2
CASSLGLGSTQNSPLHF
>TRBJ1-4|14|TRBV25-1
CASSGQGANEKLFF
>TRBJ2-1|16|TRBV14
CASSQDPRLASNEQFF